This TCR beta chain was identified in a study of shared clonotypes between healthy human individuals. Findings of the study overall: Estimated richness values were generally larger in naive subsets than in memory subsets. Naive CD4 clonotypes overlapped across a handful of donors at 4.5% to 5.5%.

The data were produced by immunoSEQ multiplex PCR, yet TCRdb's version contains in-frame clones alone and is incomplete. The table includes about 2 million clones, about 95% detected once. The germline gives CDR1 LGHNA, CDR2 YSLEER. The CDR3 length is 18 residues. Losses at the gene ends were 1 base for V and 6 bases for J; bases not matched to a gene: 16. CD45RO negativity and positive selection for CCR7 defined naive CD8 cells, a population that excluded terminally differentiated effector memory CD45RA+ cells. Note on this clone: As yet, its antigen is unknown.

The chain recombines TRBV4-3 with TRBJ2-3; 7 nucleotides match TRBD2. The sequence derives from a young man in good health. Sequencing was done on a sample of naive CD8+ T cells sorted from blood. The chain's CDR3 is CASSQVWGGSGEHDTQYF. CDR3 nucleotides: TGCGCCAGCAGCCAAGTGTGGGGCGGGAGCGGGGAGCACGATACGCAGTATTTT.